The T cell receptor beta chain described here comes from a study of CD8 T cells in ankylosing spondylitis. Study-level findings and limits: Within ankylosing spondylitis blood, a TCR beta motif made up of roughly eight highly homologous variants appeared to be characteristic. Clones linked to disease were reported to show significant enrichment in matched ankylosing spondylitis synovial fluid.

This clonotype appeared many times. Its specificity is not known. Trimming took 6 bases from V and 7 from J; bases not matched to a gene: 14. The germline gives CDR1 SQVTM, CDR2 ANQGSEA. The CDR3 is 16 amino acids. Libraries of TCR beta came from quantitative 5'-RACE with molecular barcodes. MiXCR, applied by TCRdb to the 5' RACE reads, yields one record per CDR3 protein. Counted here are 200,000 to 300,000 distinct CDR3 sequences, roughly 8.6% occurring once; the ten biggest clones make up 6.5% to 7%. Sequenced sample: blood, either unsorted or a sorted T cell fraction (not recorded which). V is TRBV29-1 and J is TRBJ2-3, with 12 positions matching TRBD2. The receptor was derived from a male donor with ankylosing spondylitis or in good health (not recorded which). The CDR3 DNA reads TGCAGCGTGGTCCCCGGGCTAGCGGGGGGGCCGAATACGCAGTATTTT. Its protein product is CSVVPGLAGGPNTQYF.